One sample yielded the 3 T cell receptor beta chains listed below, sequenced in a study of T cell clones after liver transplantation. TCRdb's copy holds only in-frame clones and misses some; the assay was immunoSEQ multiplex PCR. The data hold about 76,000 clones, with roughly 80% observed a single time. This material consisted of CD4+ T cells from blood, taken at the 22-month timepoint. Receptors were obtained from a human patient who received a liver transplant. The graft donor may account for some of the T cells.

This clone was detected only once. In DNA form, the CDR3 reads TGTGCCAGCAGTGAACCCGGCACATACACAGATACGCAGTATTTT. Translated: CASSEPGTYTDTQYF. The rearrangement uses TRBV6-1 and TRBJ2-3; D is uncertain. CDR1 and CDR2 from the germline V gene are MNHNS and SASEGT. Trimming shortened V by 2 bases and J by 2 bases, and 11 bases separated the two germline ends. This CDR3 has 15 amino acids.

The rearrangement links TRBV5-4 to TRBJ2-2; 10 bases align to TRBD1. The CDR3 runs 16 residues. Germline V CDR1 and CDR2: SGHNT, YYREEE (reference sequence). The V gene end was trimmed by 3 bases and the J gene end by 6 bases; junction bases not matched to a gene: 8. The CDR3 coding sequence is TGTGCCAGCAGCTCCCGACAGGGGGCGCGATCCGGGGAGCTGTTTTTT. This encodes CASSSRQGARSGELFF.

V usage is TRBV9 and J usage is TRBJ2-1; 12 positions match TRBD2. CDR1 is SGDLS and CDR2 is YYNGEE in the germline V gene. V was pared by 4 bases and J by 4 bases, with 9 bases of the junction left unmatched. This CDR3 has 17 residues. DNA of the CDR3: TGTGCCAGCAGCCTTTGGGCTAGCGGGAGGGAATACAATGAGCAGTTCTTC. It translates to CASSLWASGREYNEQFF.